This T cell receptor beta chain was sequenced for a study of blood T cell repertoires in COVID-19. For the study at large: Sources were T cells, B-cell-depleted T cells, or PBMCs; the material itself was cDNA or gDNA.

Source study methods: Amplifying reference gene primers gave estimates of nucleated cell counts. Measured with immunoSEQ multiplex PCR; TCRdb has only the in-frame clones, and not every one. V, J and clone size were drawn from that table, and D and trimming were deduced from the DNA. Altogether about 270,000 clones are present, 86% being singletons, with the ten largest covering approximately 8.2%. This CDR3 has 14 residues. Trimming took off 1 base at V and 4 bases at J, with 10 bases between the two ends. Germline V gene lookup returns CDR1 SGHVS and CDR2 FQNEAQ. The sample was peripheral blood. The clonotype comes from a middle-aged man with active or convalescent COVID-19. The chain joins TRBV7-8 to TRBJ1-2; D is perhaps TRBD1 (5 bases). The CDR3 region is CASSLGQGTYGYTF. The CDR3 nucleotides read TGTGCCAGCAGCTTAGGTCAGGGCACCTATGGCTACACCTTC. Combining the CDR3 with reference TRBV7-8 and TRBJ1-2 gives the whole variable domain GAGVSQSPRYKVAKRGQDVALRCDPISGHVSLFWYQQALGQGPEFLTYFQNEAQLDKSGLPSDRFFAERPEGSVSTLKIQRTQQEDSAVYLCASSLGQGTYGYTFGSGTRLTVV.